Following are 12 T cell receptor beta chains from one sample sequenced in a study of T cell responses to AZD1222 COVID-19 vaccine (dated by TCRdb to the early 2020s). The method was the immunoSEQ multiplex PCR assay. Entries here come from immuneACCESS through TCRdb and include only in-frame sequences with V and J called. Some clones fail to appear in such tables; in the studies checked, an unresolved V gene covers under half of the shortfall, and the cause of the remainder is unknown. Within this sample are fewer than 85,000 clones, with 92% of them counted one time only. Approximately 6.6% of the sample is in the top ten clones. The intended sense of this specimen's time point label: baseline before first vaccination. In light of the paper, this sample's treatment or condition label describes: meningococcal conjugate vaccine given as trial control. The sample in question was peripheral blood, obtained on day 0 of MenACWY control vaccination. All receptors derive from an adult in good health.

This chain uses TRBV3-1 (or the pseudogene TRBV3-2) with TRBJ2-5; D remains unclear. CDR1 is LGHDT, CDR2 YNNKEL, per germline (reference sequence). Trimming took off 0 bases at V and 4 bases at J, with 9 bases between the two ends. This CDR3 is 14 amino acids long. Here the CDR3 reads CASSQEGLPETQYF. The CDR3, as DNA: TGTGCCAGCAGCCAAGAAGGCCTCCCAGAGACCCAGTACTTC.

This clone was observed a single time. The chain combines TRBV28 with TRBJ1-5, with 12 bases identical to TRBD1. Per the germline V gene, CDR1 is MDHEN and CDR2 is SYDVKM. V shed 6 bases and J 3 bases; nucleotides not matched to a gene: 15. CDR3 length equals 19 residues. The CDR3 sequence is CASSQPQTSGQGANQPQHF. CDR3 in DNA: TGTGCCAGCAGCCAACCTCAAACCTCGGGACAGGGGGCCAATCAGCCCCAGCATTTT.

The rearrangement uses TRBV28 and TRBJ1-6; 7 nucleotides agree with TRBD1. Germline CDR1 and CDR2: MDHEN and SYDVKM. This CDR3 contains 15 residues. The V gene end was trimmed by 10 bases and the J gene end by 6 bases; junction bases not matched to a gene: 12. CDR3 coding DNA: TGTGCCACCGAGGTCCCAACAGGGGTTAATTCACCCCTCCACTTT. Protein product: CATEVPTGVNSPLHF.

The CDR3 sequence: CASSYTSGYYYGYTF. CDR3 DNA: TGTGCCAGCAGTTACACATCCGGGTATTACTATGGCTACACCTTC. This chain joins TRBV6-5 and TRBJ1-2; D gene uncertain. The CDR3 extends over 15 amino acids. Germline V gene data show CDR1 as MNHEY and CDR2 as SVGAGI. The V end was cut by 2 bases, the J end by 3 bases, with 13 bases between.

The chain carries TRBV5-1 and TRBJ1-2, with TRBD1 matching over 8 bases. V gave up 3 bases and J gave up 7 bases; unmatched junction bases: 2. CDR3 size: 12 residues. Per germline, CDR1 SGHRS and CDR2 YFSETQ. The CDR3 coding sequence is TGCGCCAGCAGCTCCGGACAGGGTGGCTACACCTTC. Residues: CASSSGQGGYTF.

This clone was seen a single time. The chain joins TRBV5-1 to TRBJ2-1, with a weak D call TRBD2 (6 bases). This CDR3 spans 16 amino acids. Deletions cut 2 bases from V and 1 base from J, with 13 bases between. CDR1 is SGHRS and CDR2 is YFSETQ in the germline V gene. As DNA, the CDR3 is TGCGCCAGCAGCTTTCTGGGGGGATCTTCCTACAATGAGCAGTTCTTC. Translated: CASSFLGGSSYNEQFF.

This clone was found once. The chain links TRBV11-3 to TRBJ2-7, with D unclear. The germline V and J ends were trimmed by 1 base and 6 bases, with 7 bases remaining between them. The CDR3 totals 12 residues. In germline, CDR1 is SGHNT, CDR2 YENEEA. CDR3 protein: CASSLATGEQYF. The DNA of the CDR3 is TGTGCCAGCAGCTTAGCAACGGGCGAGCAGTACTTC.

The chain employs TRBV3-1 (or the pseudogene TRBV3-2) and TRBJ1-6; no clear D gene. Germline V gives CDR1 LGHDT, CDR2 YNNKEL (reference sequence). The CDR3 runs 15 residues. V gave up 1 base and J gave up 0 bases, with 4 bases separating them. The CDR3 region is CASSQAGSYNSPLHF. Here the CDR3 DNA reads TGTGCCAGCAGCCAAGCCGGCTCCTATAATTCACCCCTCCACTTT.

This clone has only a few counts. V and J are TRBV9 and TRBJ2-7; a possible D gene is TRBD2 (5 bases). V dropped 0 bases and J dropped 0 bases, with 13 bases sitting between them. The CDR3 contains 16 residues. The germline gives CDR1 SGDLS, CDR2 YYNGEE. The CDR3 reads CASSVGTGSHSYEQYF. The CDR3 DNA sequence: TGTGCCAGCAGCGTAGGTACGGGGTCCCACTCCTACGAGCAGTACTTC.

This clone was recorded only once. Here the CDR3 reads CASSKQGEQETQYF. For the CDR3, the DNA is TGTGCCAGCAGCAAACAGGGCGAACAAGAGACCCAGTACTTC. The J gene is TRBJ2-5, the V gene TRBV7-8; TRBD1 might be the D (6 bases). Trimming cost V 5 bases and J 2 bases, with 12 bases left between them. CDR3 length: 14 amino acids. Per germline, CDR1 SGHVS and CDR2 FQNEAQ.

This chain uses TRBV5-6 with TRBJ2-2, with a tentative D call TRBD1 (6 bases). The CDR3 is 15 residues long. V shed 1 base and J shed 5 bases, with 12 bases lying between them. From germline, CDR1 is SGHDT and CDR2 YYEEEE. The CDR3 here is CASSLTGSGTGELFF. The CDR3, as DNA: TGTGCCAGCAGCTTGACAGGGTCGGGGACCGGGGAGCTGTTTTTT.

The V and J genes are TRBV4-1 and TRBJ1-1; maybe TRBD1 (5 bases). This CDR3 spans 16 amino acids. The ends were cut back, 1 base at V and 3 bases at J, with 15 bases in the middle. Germline loops: CDR1 MGHRA, CDR2 YSYEKL. The CDR3 protein is CASSQVETAFYTEAFF. Here the CDR3 DNA reads TGCGCCAGCAGCCAAGTCGAGACAGCTTTTTACACTGAAGCTTTCTTT.